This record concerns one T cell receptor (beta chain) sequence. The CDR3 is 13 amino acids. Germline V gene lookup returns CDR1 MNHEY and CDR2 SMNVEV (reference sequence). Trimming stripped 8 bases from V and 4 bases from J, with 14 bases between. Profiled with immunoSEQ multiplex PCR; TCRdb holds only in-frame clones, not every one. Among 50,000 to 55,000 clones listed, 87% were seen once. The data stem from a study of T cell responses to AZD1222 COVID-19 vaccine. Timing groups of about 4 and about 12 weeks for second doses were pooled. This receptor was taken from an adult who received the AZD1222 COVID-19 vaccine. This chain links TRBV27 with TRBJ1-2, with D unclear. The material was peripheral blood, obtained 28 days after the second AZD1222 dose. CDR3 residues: CASRRAAFYGYTF. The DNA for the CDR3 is TGTGCCAGCCGCAGAGCAGCTTTCTATGGCTACACCTTC.